This entry lists 18 T cell receptor beta chains sequenced from one sample in a study of CD8 T cells in Susac syndrome. It was with random hexamers that 0.5 to 1 ug RNA was reverse transcribed. Using its own MiXCR run on the immunoSEQ multiplex PCR reads, TCRdb lists one record per CDR3 protein. Seen here are around 230,000 distinct CDR3 sequences, almost 97% observed once, and the top ten hold about 0.094%. Input material: CD4+ T cells from PBMCs. The source of these receptors is a human donor with Susac syndrome.

V usage is TRBV12-3 or TRBV12-4 and J usage is TRBJ1-2; D is possibly TRBD1 (6 bases). V was clipped by 6 bases and J by 4 bases, with 12 bases between them. The CDR3 has 13 residues. The CDR3 coding sequence is TGTGCCAGCAGGCCCACAGGGACCTATGGCTACACCTTC. Its translation: CASRPTGTYGYTF.

On this clonotype itself: One end of the junction fails to match germline, which may point to a read error. This chain connects TRBV29-1 to TRBJ1-1; the D is unclear. The CDR3 length is 10 residues. Germline loops: CDR1 SQVTM, CDR2 ANQGSEA. Here the CDR3 DNA reads TGTGCGGTGCGGAGAACTGAAGCTTTCTTT. Protein: CAVRRTEAFF.

The gene calls are TRBV20-1 and TRBJ1-5; TRBD1 might be the D (6 bases). Germline CDR1 DFQATT, CDR2 SNEGSKA (reference sequence). Trimming removed 1 base at V and 4 bases at J, with 17 bases between. The CDR3 length is 16 residues. This chain's CDR3 is CSARAAQGTPNQPQHF. The CDR3 DNA is TGCAGTGCTAGAGCCGCACAGGGTACCCCAAATCAGCCCCAGCATTTT.

The J gene is TRBJ1-1, the V gene TRBV15; no definite D call. This CDR3 contains 12 residues. V shed 5 bases and J shed 0 bases, with 4 bases lying between them. Germline CDR1 LNHNV, CDR2 YYDKDF (reference sequence). CDR3 sequence reads: CATSPMNTEAFF. CDR3 in DNA: TGTGCCACCAGCCCGATGAACACTGAAGCTTTCTTT.

The V gene is TRBV5-6, the J gene TRBJ2-1; D is unresolved. Germline V CDR1 and CDR2: SGHDT, YYEEEE. This CDR3 is built from 15 residues. The V gene lost 4 bases and the J gene lost 0 bases, with 11 bases spanning the gap. CDR3 coding DNA: TGTGCCAGCAGCCTACGGATTAGCTCCTACAATGAGCAGTTCTTC. Translation gives CASSLRISSYNEQFF.

V gene TRBV28 combines with J gene TRBJ1-5, with D hard to call. The CDR3 length is 15 residues. V dropped 2 bases and J dropped 4 bases, with 12 bases sitting between them. In germline, CDR1 is MDHEN, CDR2 SYDVKM. The CDR3: CASSLSWQVNQPQHF. In DNA form, the CDR3 reads TGTGCCAGCAGTTTAAGTTGGCAGGTAAATCAGCCCCAGCATTTT.

The V call is TRBV5-4, the J call TRBJ2-7, with TRBD1 matching over 9 bases. Germline V gives CDR1 SGHNT, CDR2 YYREEE (reference sequence). The CDR3 loop spans 15 amino acids. Unmatched junction bases numbered 7, after V lost 4 bases and J lost 2 bases. CDR3 loop: CASSPGTGRAYEQYF. The CDR3 DNA sequence: TGTGCCAGCAGCCCCGGGACAGGGCGGGCCTACGAGCAGTACTTC.

In its sample, this clonotype was seen once. This chain joins TRBV6-5 and TRBJ2-7, with TRBD2 matching over 9 bases. The CDR3 length is 16 residues. Germline V gene data show CDR1 as MNHEY and CDR2 as SVGAGI. The J segment lost 0 bases and the V segment lost 2 bases, leaving 5 bases of the junction unmatched. The CDR3 spells CASSYSASGVSYEQYF. DNA for the CDR3: TGTGCCAGCAGTTACAGTGCTAGCGGGGTCTCCTACGAGCAGTACTTC.

CDR3 loop: CSARKAAGATQYF. Here the CDR3 DNA reads TGCAGTGCTAGAAAAGCCGCCGGTGCTACGCAGTATTTT. This sequence joins TRBV20-1 and TRBJ2-3, with D uncertain. This CDR3 region has 13 residues. Trimming cost V 2 bases and J 8 bases, with 14 bases left between them. In germline, CDR1 is DFQATT, CDR2 SNEGSKA (reference sequence).

This chain joins TRBV12-3 or TRBV12-4 and TRBJ2-3; weak D call: TRBD2 (7 bases). V was clipped by 8 bases and J by 0 bases, with 15 bases between them. The CDR3 is made up of 15 amino acids. CDR3 bases: TGTGCCAGCGTCGACGGGGGGCAGAGCACAGATACGCAGTATTTT. Its protein is CASVDGGQSTDTQYF.

V is TRBV12-3 or TRBV12-4 and J is TRBJ2-2; 8 bases agree with TRBD1. J lost 6 bases, V lost 4 bases, and 4 bases had no gene match. The CDR3 has 14 residues. The CDR3 nucleotides are TGTGCCAGCAGTTCGACAGGGGTGGCCGGGGAGCTGTTTTTT. The encoded protein is CASSSTGVAGELFF.

In this sample, this clonotype turned up a few times. The rearrangement links TRBV11-2 to TRBJ2-3, with TRBD1 matching over 10 bases. CDR1 is SGHAT, CDR2 FQNNGV, per germline. Germline trimming cut 5 bases from V and 3 bases from J; bases unmatched to any gene: 5. CDR3 length: 15 residues. For the CDR3, the DNA is TGTGCCAGCAGCCCGAGACAGGGGGCGACAGATACGCAGTATTTT. Residues: CASSPRQGATDTQYF.

V and J are TRBV29-1 and TRBJ1-2; TRBD1 might be the D (6 bases). In germline, CDR1 is SQVTM, CDR2 ANQGSEA. The CDR3 runs 13 residues. Between the trimmed V and J ends, which lost 6 bases and 6 bases, there was a span of 17 bases. CDR3 in amino acids: CSVILQGTNGYTF. In DNA, the CDR3 is TGCAGCGTGATCCTACAGGGAACCAATGGCTACACCTTC.

The V call is TRBV20-1, the J call TRBJ1-5; D uncertain. CDR3 size: 14 residues. Looked up from germline, CDR1 is DFQATT and CDR2 is SNEGSKA (reference sequence). Between the trimmed V and J ends, which lost 3 bases and 0 bases, there was a span of 9 bases. The CDR3 DNA is TGCAGTGCTAGCTTGGGCACTAGCAATCAGCCCCAGCATTTT. Encoded protein: CSASLGTSNQPQHF.

The V gene is TRBV5-6, the J gene TRBJ2-1; D uncertain. This CDR3 is 12 amino acids long. CDR1 is SGHDT, CDR2 YYEEEE, per germline. The germline V and J ends were trimmed by 0 bases and 10 bases, with 8 bases remaining between them. CDR3 region: CASSLALGEQFF. DNA of the CDR3: TGTGCCAGCAGCTTGGCGCTGGGGGAGCAGTTCTTC.

The chain couples TRBV18 to TRBJ1-1; D gene ambiguous. The CDR3 totals 15 residues. Trimming removed 2 bases from V and 3 bases from J, with 13 bases in between. The germline V gene has CDR1 KGHSH and CDR2 LQKENI. The CDR3 loop reads CASSPLMGEDTEAFF. In DNA, the CDR3 is TGTGCCAGCTCACCATTAATGGGTGAGGACACTGAAGCTTTCTTT.

The genes are TRBV19 and TRBJ2-7; 7 bases map to TRBD1. Germline V gene sequence: CDR1 LNHDA, CDR2 SQIVND (reference sequence). The CDR3 is made up of 14 amino acids. Germline trimming cut 5 bases from V and 3 bases from J; bases unmatched to any gene: 7. The CDR3 protein is CASSSMTGNYEQYF. The DNA of the CDR3 is TGTGCCAGTAGTTCGATGACAGGGAACTACGAGCAGTACTTC.

The chain recombines TRBV20-1 with TRBJ2-3, with 8 bases that match TRBD2. This CDR3 is 14 amino acids long. Germline loops: CDR1 DFQATT, CDR2 SNEGSKA (reference sequence). V lost 3 bases, J lost 5 bases, and 7 bases stayed unmatched. The CDR3: CSARLAGSGDTQYF. In DNA form, the CDR3 reads TGCAGTGCTAGGTTAGCGGGATCGGGAGATACGCAGTATTTT.